This TCR beta chain was identified during a study of CD8+CD57+ T cells in acquired aplastic anemia. Study details: Average DNA yield from sorted CD4+ and CD8+ cells was approximately 3 ug.

The V and J ends lost 3 bases and 3 bases, in that order; junction bases with no gene match: 4. CDR1 is SGHNT, CDR2 YYREEE, per germline (reference sequence). The CDR3 has 17 amino acids. A remark on this clonotype: Its antigen is unidentified.

Genomic DNA templated the TCR beta VDJ and CDR3 profiling. TCRdb fed the reads into MiXCR, producing one record per CDR3 protein. In the table there are more than 100,000 distinct CDR3 sequences, 40% to 60% of which are singletons. The study, taken as a whole, reports: Patients and controls were found to share 25 to 35 CD8+ CDR3 sequences.

This sequence was found in a human donor in good health, serving as a control. Material for sequencing was sorted CD4+, CD8+, or CD8+CD57+ T cells (not recorded which) from PBMCs. The chain carries TRBV5-4 and TRBJ2-3, with TRBD2 identical over 16 bases. The CDR3 loop reads CASSSGTSGGATDTQYF. In nucleotides, the CDR3 is TGTGCCAGCAGCTCCGGGACTAGCGGGGGGGCAACAGATACGCAGTATTTT.